This passage covers 32 T cell receptor beta chains from one sample sequenced in a study of T cells in Graves' hyperthyroidism and ophthalmopathy. Amplification yielded TCR beta CDR3 regions, with RNA transcripts as the source. First-round RT-PCR of the TCR CDR3 relied on the HTBI primer set. TCRdb used MiXCR to reprocess the multiplex PCR reads, holding one entry per CDR3 protein. The data contain some 560,000 distinct CDR3 sequences, 15% to 17% of them singletons. The sequenced sample consisted of blood. The receptors here all came from a woman aged 25-40 years with Graves' hyperthyroidism.

This clonotype has a count of ten or more. The V gene is TRBV7-2, the J gene TRBJ2-7; 7 bases line up with TRBD2. Germline lookup yields CDR1 SGHTA and CDR2 FQGNSA. The CDR3 contains 14 residues. The V gene end was trimmed by 5 bases and the J gene end by 6 bases; junction bases not matched to a gene: 10. The CDR3 bases are TGTGCCAGCAGCGCCCGGGACTATCGTCTCGAGCAGTACTTC. It is translated as CASSARDYRLEQYF.

This clonotype was picked up many times. This rearrangement joins TRBV2 to TRBJ2-5; D tentatively reads TRBD1 or TRBD2 (5 bases each). Germline V gene sequence: CDR1 SNHLY, CDR2 FYNNEI. Trimming shortened V by 7 bases and J by 4 bases, and 13 bases separated the two germline ends. The CDR3 covers 13 residues. DNA for the CDR3: TGTGCCAGCAATCCGGGACGCCGAGAGACCCAGTACTTC. It specifies CASNPGRRETQYF.

The sample holds many counts of this clonotype. This rearrangement joins TRBV2 to TRBJ1-5; tentative D call: TRBD1 (5 bases). Germline CDR1 SNHLY, CDR2 FYNNEI. CDR3 length equals 16 residues. The V end was cut by 6 bases, the J end by 3 bases, with 18 bases between. The CDR3 protein is CASSPPPRQINQPQHF. The CDR3, as DNA: TGTGCCAGCAGCCCCCCCCCCCGACAGATCAATCAGCCCCAGCATTTT.

This chain connects TRBV2 to TRBJ2-7; D is undetermined. The CDR3 totals 13 residues. Germline V gene sequence: CDR1 SNHLY, CDR2 FYNNEI. The CDR3, as DNA: TGTGCAGTGGTGGGCATAACTGATTACGAGCAGTACTTC. This sequence encodes CAVVGITDYEQYF.

For this clonotype: A much larger clone differs by one base, so this may be a read error. The chain recombines TRBV12-3 or TRBV12-4 with TRBJ1-5; D is undetermined. The CDR3 consists of 14 residues. The CDR3 reads CASSSDGSNQPQRF. The CDR3 bases are TGTGCCAGCAGTTCCGACGGAAGCAATCAGCCCCAGCGTTTT.

This clonotype came up a few times. The V gene is TRBV4-1, the J gene TRBJ2-5, with TRBD2 matching 7 bases. Germline V gene sequence: CDR1 MGHRA, CDR2 YSYEKL. The length of the CDR3 is 14 residues. V lost 2 bases, J lost 5 bases, and 5 bases stayed unmatched. The CDR3 protein is CASSQQLAPETQYF. CDR3 bases: TGCGCCAGCAGCCAACAACTAGCGCCTGAGACCCAGTACTTC.

V is TRBV7-2 and J is TRBJ2-5; D might be TRBD2 (6 bases). The CDR3 is 15 residues long. V was clipped by 3 bases and J by 5 bases, with 16 bases between them. The germline V gene encodes CDR1 SGHTA and CDR2 FQGNSA. CDR3 region: CASSLTRVAGETQYF. The CDR3 DNA sequence: TGTGCCAGCAGCTTGACTAGAGTCGCCGGGGAGACCCAGTACTTC. The whole variable domain, remainder taken from reference TRBV7-2 and TRBJ2-5, is GAGVSQSPSNKVTEKGKDVELRCDPISGHTALYWYRQSLGQGLEFLIYFQGNSAPDKSGLPSDRFSAERTGGSVSTLTIQRTQQEDSAVYLCASSLTRVAGETQYFGPGTRLLVL.

This clonotype was counted only a few times. The CDR3 region has the DNA TGTGCCATCAGGAGCACAGACTATGAGCAGTTCTTC. Translated, it gives CAIRSTDYEQFF. This chain connects TRBV10-3 to TRBJ2-1; D unclear. V lost 6 bases and J lost 8, with 11 bases in between. The germline gives CDR1 ENHRY, CDR2 SYGVKD. The length of the CDR3 is 12 residues.

The chain recombines TRBV9 with TRBJ1-3; a possible D gene is TRBD1 (5 bases). The CDR3 runs 15 residues. The germline CDR1 and CDR2 sequences are SGDLS and YYNGEE. The V and J ends lost 7 bases and 0 bases respectively, with 14 bases between them. CDR3 in amino acids: CASGPRQSSGNTIYF. The DNA of the CDR3 is TGTGCCAGCGGCCCACGACAGAGCTCTGGAAACACCATATATTTT.

This clonotype was detected a few times. This chain uses TRBV6-1 with TRBJ2-1; 8 nucleotides align to TRBD1. Germline assignment: CDR1 MNHNS and CDR2 SASEGT. Trimming removed 6 bases from V and 5 bases from J; junction bases left unmatched: 6. The CDR3 has 14 residues. The CDR3 DNA follows: TGTGCCAGCAGCCTGGACAGGGTTAACAATGAGCAGTTCTTC. Its protein product is CASSLDRVNNEQFF.

The table lists this clonotype with a few counts. The chain links TRBV24-1 to TRBJ2-1; 9 bases agree with TRBD1. Germline V CDR1 and CDR2: KGHDR, SFDVKD. CDR3 size: 15 residues. V was clipped by 1 base and J by 8 bases; unmatched bases: 5. CDR3 bases: TGTGCCACCAGTGATTTCGGACAGGGGCGGGATGAGCAGTTCTTC. Its protein is CATSDFGQGRDEQFF.

This clonotype turned up a few times. The rearrangement joins TRBV27 to TRBJ2-5; no definite D call. Trimming pared 3 bases from V and 1 base from J, leaving 9 bases between. Germline loops: CDR1 MNHEY, CDR2 SMNVEV (reference sequence). The CDR3 runs to 14 residues. CDR3: CASSFDPLQETQYF. In nucleotides, the CDR3 is TGTGCCAGCAGTTTTGATCCCCTCCAAGAGACCCAGTACTTC.

In this sample, this clonotype turned up many times. This chain connects TRBV19 to TRBJ2-7; a weak D match, TRBD2 (6 bases). Germline CDR1 and CDR2: LNHDA and SQIVND (reference sequence). The CDR3 is 18 amino acids. V was cut by 2 bases and J by 4 bases, with 24 bases left in between. CDR3 amino acids: CASSISGSSVLSVYEQYF. CDR3 coding DNA: TGTGCCAGTAGTATATCCGGGAGTTCGGTCCTTTCGGTTTACGAGCAGTACTTC.

This clonotype was recorded many times. This rearrangement joins TRBV28 to TRBJ1-2, with D unclear. The CDR3 consists of 14 residues. Germline-derived CDR1 and CDR2 are MDHEN and SYDVKM. Trimming removed 4 bases from V and 1 base from J, with 10 bases in between. In DNA form, the CDR3 reads TGTGCCAGCAGTTCCCCCTCTATTAACTATGGCTACACCTTC. This sequence encodes CASSSPSINYGYTF.

Remarks on this clonotype: The junction differs from germline at one of its ends, possibly a read error. The chain couples TRBV24-1 to TRBJ2-2, with D tentatively TRBD1 or TRBD2 (6 bases each). CDR1 and CDR2 from the germline V gene are KGHDR and SFDVKD. CDR3 length: 16 residues. CDR3 region: CATSDLRGANTGGLFF. Written as DNA, the CDR3 is TGTGCCACCAGTGATTTAAGGGGGGCGAACACCGGGGGGCTGTTTTTT.

The table lists this clonotype with a few counts. The gene calls are TRBV20-1 and TRBJ2-5; D ambiguous. There are 11 residues in the CDR3. CDR1 and CDR2 from the germline V gene are DFQATT and SNEGSKA (reference sequence). Trimming took 0 bases from V and 3 from J, leaving 2 bases between them. CDR3 amino acids: CSARDEETQYF. For the CDR3, the DNA is TGCAGTGCTAGAGATGAAGAGACCCAGTACTTC.

The sample holds many counts of this clonotype. This may arise from a read error, as a much more abundant clone is one base away. The chain employs TRBV28 and TRBJ2-1, with 8 bases identical to TRBD1. The germline V gene has CDR1 MDHEN and CDR2 SYDVKM. The CDR3 sequence is 13 residues long. The CDR3 reads CAGSARTGSEQFF. CDR3 sequence (DNA): TGTGCCGGCAGTGCCCGGACAGGGAGTGAGCAGTTCTTC.

This clonotype has ten or more counts. The chain carries TRBV7-9 and TRBJ1-2; perhaps TRBD1 as D (5 bases). Between the trimmed V and J ends, which lost 7 bases and 6 bases, there was a span of 15 bases. The germline gives CDR1 SEHNR, CDR2 FQNEAQ (reference sequence). The CDR3 loop spans 13 amino acids. The CDR3 region has the DNA TGTGCCAGCACGGACGGGACCTACAATGGCTACACCTTC. Its protein is CASTDGTYNGYTF.

Of note for this clonotype: This may be a read error, as it is one base from a much larger clone. This chain links TRBV30 with TRBJ2-3; D perhaps matches TRBD2 (5 bases). The CDR3 is made up of 11 amino acids. Germline CDR1 GTSNPN, CDR2 SVGIG (reference sequence). The V gene lost 3 bases and the J gene lost 5 bases, with 6 bases spanning the gap. The CDR3, as DNA: TGTGCCTGGAGCCGGGGAGATACGCAGTATTTT. It encodes CAWSRGDTQYF.

This clonotype was seen ten or more times. CDR3 protein: CASIRSPEIYTEAFF. The CDR3 DNA is TGTGCCAGCATCCGTTCCCCAGAGATTTACACTGAAGCTTTCTTT. The chain employs TRBV7-8 and TRBJ1-1, with D unresolved. Trimming took off 7 bases at V and 3 bases at J, with 18 bases between the two ends. CDR3 length: 15 residues. From germline, CDR1 is SGHVS and CDR2 FQNEAQ.

This clonotype was seen repeatedly, ten times or more. The chain couples TRBV3-1 to TRBJ2-1; 9 bases line up with TRBD1. The junction had 7 bases not matched to a gene; V was cut back by 1 base and J by 6 bases. CDR1 is LGHDT and CDR2 is YNNKEL in the germline V gene (reference sequence). This CDR3 has 16 amino acids. CDR3 DNA: TGTGCCAGCAGCCAAGTCGGACAGGGGCGCCCCAATGAGCAGTTCTTC. Its translation is CASSQVGQGRPNEQFF.

This clonotype was observed at least ten times. V is TRBV7-2 and J is TRBJ2-5, with 7 bases lining up with TRBD1. J lost 5 bases, V lost 3 bases, and 9 bases had no gene match. This CDR3 contains 15 residues. Germline V gene sequence: CDR1 SGHTA, CDR2 FQGNSA. The CDR3 region is CASSLRQGESETQYF. The CDR3 nucleotides are TGTGCCAGCAGCTTGCGGCAGGGGGAGTCGGAGACCCAGTACTTC. Supplemented by reference TRBV7-2 and TRBJ2-5, the full variable domain reads GAGVSQSPSNKVTEKGKDVELRCDPISGHTALYWYRQSLGQGLEFLIYFQGNSAPDKSGLPSDRFSAERTGGSVSTLTIQRTQQEDSAVYLCASSLRQGESETQYFGPGTRLLVL.

This clonotype has only one observation. The V call is TRBV29-1, the J call TRBJ1-4, with a tentative D call TRBD1 (6 bases). V gave up 7 bases and J gave up 6 bases, with 15 bases separating them. The germline V gene encodes CDR1 SQVTM and CDR2 ANQGSEA. The CDR3 runs 13 residues. CDR3 in DNA: TGCAGCGCTGCCGGGACACGAGATGAAAAACTGTTTTTT. Protein product: CSAAGTRDEKLFF. Filled out from reference TRBV29-1 and TRBJ1-4, the complete variable domain reads SAVISQKPSRDICQRGTSLTIQCQVDSQVTMMFWYRQQPGQSLTLIATANQGSEATYESGFVIDKFPISRPNLTFSTLTVSNMSPEDSSIYLCSAAGTRDEKLFFGSGTQLSVL.

The sample holds a few counts of this clonotype. V usage is TRBV18 and J usage is TRBJ1-5; TRBD1 might be the D (5 bases). The CDR3 has 15 residues. V was trimmed by 2 bases and J by 7 bases, leaving 15 bases between them. CDR1 is KGHSH, CDR2 LQKENI, per germline. The CDR3 DNA reads TGTGCCAGCTCACCAGATCAGGGTTTGGTGCAGCCCCAGCATTTT. Translated: CASSPDQGLVQPQHF.

In this sample, this clonotype turned up many times. This chain joins TRBV20-1 and TRBJ2-7; 9 bases line up with TRBD2. CDR1 and CDR2 (germline): DFQATT, SNEGSKA (reference sequence). Trimming removed 1 base from V and 2 bases from J; junction bases left unmatched: 6. This CDR3 is 15 amino acids long. CDR3 DNA sequence: TGCAGTGCTAGAGCTGCTCTAGCGGGAACCTACGAGCAGTACTTC. This gives the protein CSARAALAGTYEQYF.

The sample holds many counts of this clonotype. The gene calls are TRBV29-1 and TRBJ2-1; TRBD2 might be the D (5 bases). CDR1 and CDR2 from the germline V gene are SQVTM and ANQGSEA. The germline V and J ends were trimmed by 3 bases and 2 bases, with 11 bases remaining between them. The CDR3 length is 14 residues. CDR3 nucleotides: TGCAGCGTTGACCTCCGGGGAACCTACAATGAGCAGTTCTTC. Its translation: CSVDLRGTYNEQFF.

The chain links TRBV12-3 or TRBV12-4 to TRBJ1-5, with D hard to call. V gave up 2 bases and J gave up 0 bases, with 8 bases separating them. CDR3 size: 15 residues. The CDR3 region is CASSLLGYSNQPQHF. The CDR3 DNA is TGTGCCAGCAGTTTACTGGGGTATAGCAATCAGCCCCAGCATTTT.

This clonotype appeared many times. The chain has TRBV9 and TRBJ2-5; no reliable D call. Trimming took 1 base from V and 4 from J, leaving 8 bases between them. The length of the CDR3 is 13 residues. CDR1 SGDLS and CDR2 YYNGEE come from the germline V gene. In DNA form, the CDR3 reads TGTGCCAGCAGCGTATGGATGGGAGAGACCCAGTACTTC. Translated, it gives CASSVWMGETQYF.

A remark on this clonotype: A much larger clone is a single base away; this may be a read error. J is TRBJ2-3 and V is TRBV20-1; TRBD1 agrees at 10 bases. The CDR3 sequence is 14 residues long. CDR1 is DFQATT, CDR2 SNEGSKA, per germline (reference sequence). The CDR3 nucleotides are TGCAGTGCTAGGGACAGGGGGAGCACAGATGCGCAGTATTTT. Its protein product is CSARDRGSTDAQYF.

The chain recombines TRBV27 with TRBJ2-1; 9 nucleotides agree with TRBD2. This CDR3 is built from 15 residues. Germline CDR1 and CDR2: MNHEY and SMNVEV (reference sequence). The ends lost 5 bases at V and 4 bases at J; junction bases unmatched: 6. CDR3 in DNA: TGTGCCAGCAGTCTTAGCGGGAGTTATTACAATGAGCAGTTCTTC. Protein sequence: CASSLSGSYYNEQFF.

This clonotype was recorded at least ten times. J is TRBJ1-1 and V is TRBV15, with D tentatively TRBD1 (6 bases). The germline V gene has CDR1 LNHNV and CDR2 YYDKDF (reference sequence). Trimming shortened V by 5 bases and J by 4 bases, and 17 bases separated the two germline ends. This CDR3 spans 15 amino acids. This CDR3 is CATSGHRARATEAFF. In DNA, the CDR3 is TGTGCCACCAGCGGTCACAGGGCTCGGGCCACTGAAGCTTTCTTT.

The DNA for the CDR3 is TGCGCCAGCAGCCCAAACGACTACCCTCCATCGAACGAGCAGTACTTC. Amino acid sequence: CASSPNDYPPSNEQYF. V usage is TRBV4-1 and J usage is TRBJ2-7; weak D call: TRBD2 (5 bases). From germline, CDR1 is MGHRA and CDR2 YSYEKL. The CDR3 loop spans 16 amino acids. Trimming pared 4 bases from V and 5 bases from J, leaving 21 bases between.